This TCR beta chain was captured in a study of blood T cell repertoires in COVID-19. The assay was immunoSEQ multiplex PCR, and TCRdb's table has in-frame clones only and misses some. In the table there are a few hundred thousand clones, 70% to 90% of which are singletons. This clone was counted only a few times. The specimen was peripheral blood. The receptor was derived from a woman in her thirties or forties with acute or convalescent COVID-19.

The CDR3 region is CASSETGLTEAFF. In DNA, the CDR3 is TGTGCCAGCAGTGAAACAGGGTTAACTGAAGCTTTCTTT. The chain has TRBV6-1 and TRBJ1-1; TRBD1 might be the D (6 bases). This CDR3 has 13 residues. V was cut by 2 bases and J by 5 bases, with 9 bases left in between. CDR1 is MNHNS and CDR2 is SASEGT in the germline V gene.